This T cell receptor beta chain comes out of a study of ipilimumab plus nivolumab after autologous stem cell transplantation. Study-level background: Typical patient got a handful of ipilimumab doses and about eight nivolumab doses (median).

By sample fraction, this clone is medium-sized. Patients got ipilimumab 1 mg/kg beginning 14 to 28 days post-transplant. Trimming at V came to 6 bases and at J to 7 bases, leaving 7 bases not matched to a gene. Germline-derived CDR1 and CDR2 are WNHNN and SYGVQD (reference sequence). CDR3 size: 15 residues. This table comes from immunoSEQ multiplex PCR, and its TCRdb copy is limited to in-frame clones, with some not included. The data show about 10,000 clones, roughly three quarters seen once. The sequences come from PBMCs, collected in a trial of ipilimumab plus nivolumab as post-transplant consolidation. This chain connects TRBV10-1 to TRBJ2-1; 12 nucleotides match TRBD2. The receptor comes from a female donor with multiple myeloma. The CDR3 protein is CASSQLAGGRNEQFF. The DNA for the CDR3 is TGCGCCAGCAGCCAACTAGCGGGAGGTCGGAATGAGCAGTTCTTC.